Sequencing of this T cell receptor beta chain was carried out in a study of technical replicates of blood from a few donors. The repertoire was sequenced with immunoSEQ multiplex PCR; TCRdb's copy has only in-frame clones and lacks some. The sample consists of tens of thousands of clones, roughly 93% of them appearing once. J gave up 5 bases and V 0 bases, and 3 bases lay outside the gene matches. The CDR3 consists of 15 residues. Germline V gives CDR1 SGHRS, CDR2 YFSETQ. This receptor was identified in a human donor in good health. The specimen was T cells isolated from PBMCs. The J gene is TRBJ2-2, the V gene TRBV5-1; TRBD2 matches at 8 bases. In DNA, the CDR3 is TGCGCCAGCAGCTTGGGGGCTAGCGGGACCGGGGAGCTGTTTTTT. This gives the protein CASSLGASGTGELFF. The full variable domain, rest sourced from reference TRBV5-1 and TRBJ2-2, is KAGVTQTPRYLIKTRGQQVTLSCSPISGHRSVSWYQQTPGQGLQFLFEYFSETQRNKGNFPGRFSGRQFSNSRSEMNVSTLELGDSALYLCASSLGASGTGELFFGEGSRLTVL.